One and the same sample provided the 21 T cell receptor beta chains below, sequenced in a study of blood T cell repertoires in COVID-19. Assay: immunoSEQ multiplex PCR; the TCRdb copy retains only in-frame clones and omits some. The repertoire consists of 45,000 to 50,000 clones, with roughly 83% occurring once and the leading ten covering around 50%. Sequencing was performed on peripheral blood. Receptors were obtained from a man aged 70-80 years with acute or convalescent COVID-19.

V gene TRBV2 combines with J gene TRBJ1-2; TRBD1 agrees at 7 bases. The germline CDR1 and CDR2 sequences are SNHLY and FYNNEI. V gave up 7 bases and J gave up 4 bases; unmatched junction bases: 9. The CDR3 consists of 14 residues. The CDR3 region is CASTDRTGRYGYTF. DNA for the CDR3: TGTGCCAGCACTGACCGGACAGGCCGCTATGGCTACACCTTC.

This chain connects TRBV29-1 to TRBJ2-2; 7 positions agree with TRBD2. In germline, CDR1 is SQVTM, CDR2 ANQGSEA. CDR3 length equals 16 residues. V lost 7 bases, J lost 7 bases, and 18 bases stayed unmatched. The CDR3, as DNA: TGCAGCGGTACTAACGTTGGGGACTACAGAATCGGGGAGCTGTTTTTT. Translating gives CSGTNVGDYRIGELFF.

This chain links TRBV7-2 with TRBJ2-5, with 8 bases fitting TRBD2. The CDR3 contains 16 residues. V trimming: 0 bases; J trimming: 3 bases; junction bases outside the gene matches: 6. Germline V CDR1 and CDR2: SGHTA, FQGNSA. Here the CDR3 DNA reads TGTGCCAGCAGCTTAGCTCGCGCGGGAGGAGAAGAGACCCAGTACTTC. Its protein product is CASSLARAGGEETQYF.

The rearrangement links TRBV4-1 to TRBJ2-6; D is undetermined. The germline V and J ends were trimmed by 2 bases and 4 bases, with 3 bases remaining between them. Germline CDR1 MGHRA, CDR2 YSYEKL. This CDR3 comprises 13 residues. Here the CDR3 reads CASSQSGANVLTF. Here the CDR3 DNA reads TGCGCCAGCAGCCAATCAGGGGCCAACGTCCTGACTTTC.

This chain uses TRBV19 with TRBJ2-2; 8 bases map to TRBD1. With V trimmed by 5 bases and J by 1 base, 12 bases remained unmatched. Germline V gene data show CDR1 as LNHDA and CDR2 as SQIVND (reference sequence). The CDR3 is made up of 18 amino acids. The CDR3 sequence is CASSGQGALSLNTGELFF. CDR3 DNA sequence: TGTGCCAGTAGTGGACAGGGCGCCTTATCTTTGAACACCGGGGAGCTGTTTTTT.

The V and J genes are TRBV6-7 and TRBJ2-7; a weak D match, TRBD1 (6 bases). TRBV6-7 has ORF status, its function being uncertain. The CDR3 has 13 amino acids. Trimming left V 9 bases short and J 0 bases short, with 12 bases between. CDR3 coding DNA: TGTGCCAGAGGGGGTCTTAGCTCCTACGAGCAGTACTTC. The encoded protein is CARGGLSSYEQYF.

For the CDR3, the DNA is TGTGCCAGCAGCTTATCGGGGTTAGCTGGAAACACCATATATTTT. As protein: CASSLSGLAGNTIYF. The V and J genes are TRBV7-2 and TRBJ1-3; D call uncertain. Trimming stripped 2 bases from V and 2 bases from J, with 10 bases between. The V gene's germline CDR1 is SGHTA and CDR2 FQGNSA. The CDR3 is 15 residues long.

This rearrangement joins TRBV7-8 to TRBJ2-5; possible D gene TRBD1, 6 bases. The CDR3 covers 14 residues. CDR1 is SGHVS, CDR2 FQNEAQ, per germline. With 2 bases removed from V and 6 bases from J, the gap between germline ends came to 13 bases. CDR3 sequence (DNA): TGTGCCAGCAGCTTATGGGCAGGGACAAAGACCCAGTACTTC. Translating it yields CASSLWAGTKTQYF.

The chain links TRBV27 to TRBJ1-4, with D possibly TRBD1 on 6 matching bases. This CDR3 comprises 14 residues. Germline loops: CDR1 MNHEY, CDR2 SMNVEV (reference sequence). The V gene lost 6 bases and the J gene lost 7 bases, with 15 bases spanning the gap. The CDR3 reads CASRQGSGSEKLFF. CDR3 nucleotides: TGTGCCAGCAGGCAGGGGTCAGGGAGTGAAAAACTGTTTTTT.

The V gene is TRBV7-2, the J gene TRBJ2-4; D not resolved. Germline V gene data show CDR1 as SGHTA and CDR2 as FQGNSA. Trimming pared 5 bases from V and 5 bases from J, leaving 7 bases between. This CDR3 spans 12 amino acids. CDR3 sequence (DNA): TGTGCCAGCAGCCCAACACAAAACATTCAGTACTTC. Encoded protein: CASSPTQNIQYF.

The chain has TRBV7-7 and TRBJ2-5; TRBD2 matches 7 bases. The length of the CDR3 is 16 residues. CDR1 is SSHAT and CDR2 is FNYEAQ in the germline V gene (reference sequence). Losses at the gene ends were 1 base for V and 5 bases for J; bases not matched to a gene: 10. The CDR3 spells CASSLGSREGSETQYF. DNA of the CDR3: TGTGCCAGCAGCTTAGGGAGCAGGGAGGGAAGCGAGACCCAGTACTTC.

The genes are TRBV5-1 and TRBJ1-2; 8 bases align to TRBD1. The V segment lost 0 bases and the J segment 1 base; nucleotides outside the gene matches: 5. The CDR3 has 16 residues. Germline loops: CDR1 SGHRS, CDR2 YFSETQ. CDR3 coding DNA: TGCGCCAGCAGCTTGGATGCAGGGGGCTTTAACTATGGCTACACCTTC. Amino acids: CASSLDAGGFNYGYTF.

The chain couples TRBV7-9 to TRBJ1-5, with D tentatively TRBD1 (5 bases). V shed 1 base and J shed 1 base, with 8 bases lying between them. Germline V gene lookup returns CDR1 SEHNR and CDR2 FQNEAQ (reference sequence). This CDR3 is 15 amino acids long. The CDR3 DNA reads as TGTGCCAGCAGCTTAGATGGGGGGAGCAATCAGCCCCAGCATTTT. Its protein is CASSLDGGSNQPQHF.

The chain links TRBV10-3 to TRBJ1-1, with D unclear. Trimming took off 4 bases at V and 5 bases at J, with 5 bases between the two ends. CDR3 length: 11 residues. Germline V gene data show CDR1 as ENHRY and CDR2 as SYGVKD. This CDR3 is CAISAETEAFF. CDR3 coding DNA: TGTGCCATCAGTGCAGAAACTGAAGCTTTCTTT.

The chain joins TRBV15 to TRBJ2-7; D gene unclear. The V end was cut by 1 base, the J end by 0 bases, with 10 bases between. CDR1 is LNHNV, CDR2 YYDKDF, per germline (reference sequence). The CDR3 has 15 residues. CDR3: CATSRAGWSSYEQYF. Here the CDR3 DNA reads TGTGCCACCAGCAGAGCCGGGTGGAGCTCCTACGAGCAGTACTTC.

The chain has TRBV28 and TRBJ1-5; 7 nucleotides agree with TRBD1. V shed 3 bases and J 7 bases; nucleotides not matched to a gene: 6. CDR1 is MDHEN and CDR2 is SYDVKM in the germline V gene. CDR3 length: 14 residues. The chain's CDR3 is CASSLGQTLQPQHF. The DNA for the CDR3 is TGTGCCAGCAGTTTGGGACAGACACTACAGCCCCAGCATTTT. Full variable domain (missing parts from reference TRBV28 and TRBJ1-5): DVKVTQSSRYLVKRTGEKVFLECVQDMDHENMFWYRQDPGLGLRLIYFSYDVKMKEKGDIPEGYSVSREKKERFSLILESASTNQTSMYLCASSLGQTLQPQHFGDGTRLSIL.

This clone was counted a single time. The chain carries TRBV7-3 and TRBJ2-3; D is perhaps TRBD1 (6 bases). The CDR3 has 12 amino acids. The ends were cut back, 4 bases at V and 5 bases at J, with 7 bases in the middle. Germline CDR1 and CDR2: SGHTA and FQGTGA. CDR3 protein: CASSSDRDTQYF. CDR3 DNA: TGTGCCAGCAGCTCGGACAGAGATACGCAGTATTTT. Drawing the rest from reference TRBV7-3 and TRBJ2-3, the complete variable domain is GAGVSQTPSNKVTEKGKYVELRCDPISGHTALYWYRQSLGQGPEFLIYFQGTGAADDSGLPNDRFFAVRPEGSVSTLKIQRTERGDSAVYLCASSSDRDTQYFGPGTRLTVL.

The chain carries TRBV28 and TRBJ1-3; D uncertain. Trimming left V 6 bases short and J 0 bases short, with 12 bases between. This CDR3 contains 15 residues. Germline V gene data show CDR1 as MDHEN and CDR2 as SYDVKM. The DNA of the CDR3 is TGTGCCAGCAGGGAGGGAATAGCCTCTGGAAACACCATATATTTT. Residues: CASREGIASGNTIYF. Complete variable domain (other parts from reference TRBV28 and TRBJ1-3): DVKVTQSSRYLVKRTGEKVFLECVQDMDHENMFWYRQDPGLGLRLIYFSYDVKMKEKGDIPEGYSVSREKKERFSLILESASTNQTSMYLCASREGIASGNTIYFGEGSWLTVV.

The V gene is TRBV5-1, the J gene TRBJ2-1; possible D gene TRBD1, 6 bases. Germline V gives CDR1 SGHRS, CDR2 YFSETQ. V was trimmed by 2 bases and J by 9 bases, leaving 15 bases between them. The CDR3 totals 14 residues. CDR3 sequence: CASSLQGQYGEQFF. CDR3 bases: TGCGCCAGCAGCTTACAGGGTCAGTACGGTGAGCAGTTCTTC. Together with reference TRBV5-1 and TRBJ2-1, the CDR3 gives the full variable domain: KAGVTQTPRYLIKTRGQQVTLSCSPISGHRSVSWYQQTPGQGLQFLFEYFSETQRNKGNFPGRFSGRQFSNSRSEMNVSTLELGDSALYLCASSLQGQYGEQFFGPGTRLTVL.

In nucleotides, the CDR3 is TGCGCCAGCAGCCGTCGCCCTCCAACTAGCGGGGGCTTCACAGATACGCAGTATTTT. This codes for CASSRRPPTSGGFTDTQYF. V gene TRBV5-1 combines with J gene TRBJ2-3; 11 positions agree with TRBD2. V was clipped by 4 bases and J by 2 bases; unmatched bases: 15. From germline, CDR1 is SGHRS and CDR2 YFSETQ. The CDR3 sequence is 19 residues long. Looking up the rest from reference TRBV5-1 and TRBJ2-3 gives the full variable domain: KAGVTQTPRYLIKTRGQQVTLSCSPISGHRSVSWYQQTPGQGLQFLFEYFSETQRNKGNFPGRFSGRQFSNSRSEMNVSTLELGDSALYLCASSRRPPTSGGFTDTQYFGPGTRLTVL.

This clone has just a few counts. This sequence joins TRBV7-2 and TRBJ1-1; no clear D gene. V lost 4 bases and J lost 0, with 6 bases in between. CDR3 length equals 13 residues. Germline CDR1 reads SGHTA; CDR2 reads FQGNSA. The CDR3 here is CASSSSVNTEAFF. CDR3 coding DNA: TGTGCCAGCAGCTCCTCAGTGAACACTGAAGCTTTCTTT.